This T cell receptor beta chain was recorded in a study of T cell changes during pregnancy in multiple sclerosis. TCRdb keeps only in-frame clones here, not all; method: immunoSEQ multiplex PCR. The sample records 54,000 or so clones, approximately 92% being singletons. Ten or more counts support this clone. V was cut by 9 bases and J by 6 bases, with 13 bases left in between. The CDR3 contains 12 residues. Germline assignment: CDR1 MGHDK and CDR2 SYGVNS. The receptor's source is a female donor with multiple sclerosis, enrolled in a pregnancy study. The source material was CD4+ T cells from peripheral blood mononuclear cells, sampled before pregnancy. The chain combines TRBV25-1 with TRBJ2-3; D is possibly TRBD1 (6 bases). This chain's CDR3 is CASLQGRDTQYF. In DNA, the CDR3 is TGTGCCAGTTTACAGGGTCGGGATACGCAGTATTTT.